These T cell receptor beta chains were read from a single sample in a study of T cells in Graves' hyperthyroidism and ophthalmopathy. TCRdb fed the multiplex PCR reads into MiXCR, producing one record per CDR3 protein. The table records some 510,000 distinct CDR3 sequences, less than 25% of them present only once. The specimen sequenced was blood. These receptors were taken from a man between 18 and 35 years old with Graves' hyperthyroidism. CDR3s include the opening cysteine and the closing phenylalanine or tryptophan. The D gene is left open where the match is weak. Clone sizes are given selectively: once, few, many, or a class where the clone is expanded.

CDR3: CASSFQGRTGLNQPQHF
DNA: TGTGCCAGCAGTTTTCAGGGAAGGACAGGTCTCAATCAGCCCCAGCATTTT
J: TRBJ1-5
V: TRBV28
size: -
D: TRBD1

CDR3: CATSEDDSYGYTF
DNA: TGTGCCACCAGTGAGGATGACAGCTATGGCTACACCTTC
J: TRBJ1-2
V: TRBV24-1
size: many
D: -

CDR3: CASSPTVYEQYF
DNA: TGTGCCAGCAGTCCGACCGTTTACGAGCAGTACTTC
J: TRBJ2-7
V: TRBV28
size: many
D: -

CDR3: CSATGQVDYEQYF
DNA: TGCAGTGCTACGGGACAGGTTGACTACGAGCAGTACTTC
J: TRBJ2-7
V: TRBV20-1
size: few
D: TRBD1

CDR3: CASTAGGHYEQYF
DNA: TGTGCCAGCACCGCGGGGGGTCACTACGAGCAGTACTTC
J: TRBJ2-7
V: TRBV28
size: many
D: TRBD2

CDR3: CSARGEVGGRAFF
DNA: TGCAGTGCTAGAGGTGAAGTGGGAGGAAGGGCTTTCTTT
J: TRBJ1-1
V: TRBV20-1
size: many
D: -

CDR3: CASRLPTGATEAFF
DNA: TGTGCCAGCAGATTACCAACAGGAGCCACTGAAGCTTTCTTT
J: TRBJ1-1
V: TRBV6-2/TRBV6-3
size: many
D: -

CDR3: CASSLSFPQGPYSNQPQHF
DNA: TGTGCCAGCAGTTTATCGTTCCCGCAGGGGCCTTATAGCAATCAGCCCCAGCATTTT
J: TRBJ1-5
V: TRBV27
size: few
D: -

CDR3: CASSPRGTAQPQHF
DNA: TGTGCCAGCAGTCCTCGGGGAACGGCTCAGCCCCAGCATTTT
J: TRBJ1-5
V: TRBV12-3/TRBV12-4
size: many
D: -

CDR3: CASSYWWLAGNYNEQFF
DNA: TGTGCCAGCAGTTACTGGTGGCTAGCGGGGAACTACAATGAGCAGTTCTTC
J: TRBJ2-1
V: TRBV6-5
size: -
D: TRBD2

CDR3: CASSSAGVGETQYF
DNA: TGTGCCAGCAGTTCCGCTGGGGTAGGAGAGACCCAGTACTTC
J: TRBJ2-5
V: TRBV6-2/TRBV6-3
size: -
D: -

CDR3: CATSDRGASEQYF
DNA: TGTGCCACCAGCGACAGGGGAGCATCCGAGCAGTACTTC
J: TRBJ2-7
V: TRBV24-1
size: -
D: TRBD1

CDR3: CASGGTGYGYTF
DNA: TGTGCCAGCGGCGGGACAGGTTATGGCTACACCTTC
J: TRBJ1-2
V: TRBV7-6
size: many
D: TRBD1

CDR3: CASSSGLAGARPIYEQYF
DNA: TGTGCCAGCAGTAGTGGACTAGCGGGAGCCCGCCCGATTTACGAGCAGTACTTC
J: TRBJ2-7
V: TRBV6-2/TRBV6-3
size: few
D: TRBD2

CDR3: CASRSLSGTASGEQYF
DNA: TGTGCCAGCAGATCACTCTCCGGGACAGCCTCGGGCGAGCAGTACTTC
J: TRBJ2-7
V: TRBV2
size: many
D: TRBD1

CDR3: CSAPRGGAAGNTIYF
DNA: TGCAGTGCCCCCAGGGGGGGGGCGGCTGGAAACACCATATATTTT
J: TRBJ1-3
V: TRBV20-1
size: few
D: TRBD1

CDR3: CASSLDAGANTEAFF
DNA: TGTGCCAGCAGCTTAGATGCGGGGGCTAACACTGAAGCTTTCTTT
J: TRBJ1-1
V: TRBV7-8
size: -
D: -

CDR3: CASSWRVYSNQPQHF
DNA: TGTGCCAGTAGCTGGAGGGTATATAGCAATCAGCCCCAGCATTTT
J: TRBJ1-5
V: TRBV19
size: many
D: -

CDR3: CASSPPHGGLNYEQYF
DNA: TGTGCCAGCTCACCGCCCCACGGGGGGCTTAACTACGAGCAGTACTTC
J: TRBJ2-7
V: TRBV18
size: many
D: -

CDR3: CASSFVRDTEAFF
DNA: TGTGCCAGCAGCTTTGTCAGGGACACTGAAGCTTTCTTT
J: TRBJ1-1
V: TRBV7-2
size: -
D: -

CDR3: CASSVGQLNYGYTF
DNA: TGTGCCAGCAGTGTAGGACAGCTAAACTATGGCTACACCTTC
J: TRBJ1-2
V: TRBV25-1
size: many
D: -

CDR3: CASSDMKGSGANVLTF
DNA: TGTGCCAGCAGTGACATGAAGGGCTCTGGGGCCAACGTCCTGACTTTC
J: TRBJ2-6
V: TRBV12-3/TRBV12-4
size: -
D: -

CDR3: CASSLRTSGSYEQYF
DNA: TGTGCCAGTAGCCTCAGGACTAGCGGGAGTTACGAGCAGTACTTC
J: TRBJ2-7
V: TRBV19
size: -
D: TRBD2

CDR3: CASSRGALGGNQPQHF
DNA: TGTGCCAGCAGCCGGGGGGCCCTGGGAGGGAATCAGCCCCAGCATTTT
J: TRBJ1-5
V: TRBV5-6
size: few
D: -

CDR3: CASSRGPENIQYF
DNA: TGTGCCAGCTCGCGGGGGCCGGAAAACATTCAGTACTTC
J: TRBJ2-4
V: TRBV18
size: -
D: -

CDR3: CASSIGFNQPQHF
DNA: TGTGCCAGTAGTATCGGTTTCAATCAGCCCCAGCATTTT
J: TRBJ1-5
V: TRBV19
size: many
D: -

CDR3: CASSQPTERSTEAFF
DNA: TGCGCCAGCAGCCAGCCGACGGAGAGGAGCACTGAAGCTTTCTTT
J: TRBJ1-1
V: TRBV4-1
size: -
D: -

CDR3: CASSPRSTSGAPEERTQYF
DNA: TGCGCCAGCAGCCCCCGCTCGACTAGCGGGGCCCCCGAGGAGAGGACCCAGTACTTC
J: TRBJ2-5
V: TRBV4-1
size: -
D: TRBD2

CDR3: CASSMTVLANTEAFF
DNA: TGTGCCAGTAGTATGACAGTCCTCGCGAACACTGAAGCTTTCTTT
J: TRBJ1-1
V: TRBV19
size: many
D: -